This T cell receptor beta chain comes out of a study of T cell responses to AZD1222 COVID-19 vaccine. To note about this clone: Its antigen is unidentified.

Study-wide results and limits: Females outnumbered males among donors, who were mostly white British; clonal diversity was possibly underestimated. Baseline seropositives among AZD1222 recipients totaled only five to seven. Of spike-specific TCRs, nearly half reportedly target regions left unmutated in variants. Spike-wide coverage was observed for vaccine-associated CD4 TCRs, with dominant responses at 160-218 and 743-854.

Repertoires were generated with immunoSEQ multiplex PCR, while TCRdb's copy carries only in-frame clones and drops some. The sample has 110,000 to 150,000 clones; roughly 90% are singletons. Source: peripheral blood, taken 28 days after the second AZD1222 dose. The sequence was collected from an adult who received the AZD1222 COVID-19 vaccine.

CDR3 sequence (DNA): TGTGCCTGGAGTGAGGGACGGAACACTGAAGCTTTCTTT. Amino acid sequence: CAWSEGRNTEAFF. The chain links TRBV30 to TRBJ1-1, with D possibly being TRBD1 (5 bases). The CDR3 length is 13 residues. The ends were cut back, 1 base at V and 1 base at J, with 7 bases in the middle. Germline loops: CDR1 GTSNPN, CDR2 SVGIG (reference sequence).